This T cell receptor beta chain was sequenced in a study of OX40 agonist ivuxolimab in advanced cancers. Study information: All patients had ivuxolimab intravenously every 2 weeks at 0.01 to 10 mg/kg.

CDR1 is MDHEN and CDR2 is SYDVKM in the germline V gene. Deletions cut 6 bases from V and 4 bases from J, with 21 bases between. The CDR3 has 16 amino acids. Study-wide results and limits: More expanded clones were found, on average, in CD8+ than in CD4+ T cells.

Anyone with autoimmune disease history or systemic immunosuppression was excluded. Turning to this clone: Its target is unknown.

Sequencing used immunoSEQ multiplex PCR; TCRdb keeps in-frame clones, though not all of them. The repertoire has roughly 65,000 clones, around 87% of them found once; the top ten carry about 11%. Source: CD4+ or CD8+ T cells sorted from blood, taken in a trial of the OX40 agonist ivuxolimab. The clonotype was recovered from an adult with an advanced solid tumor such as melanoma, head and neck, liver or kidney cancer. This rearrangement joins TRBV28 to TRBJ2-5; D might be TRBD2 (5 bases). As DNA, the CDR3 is TGTGCCAGCAGCCCCCCCAGCGGCCAAAAGGGAGAGACCCAGTACTTC. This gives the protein CASSPPSGQKGETQYF.